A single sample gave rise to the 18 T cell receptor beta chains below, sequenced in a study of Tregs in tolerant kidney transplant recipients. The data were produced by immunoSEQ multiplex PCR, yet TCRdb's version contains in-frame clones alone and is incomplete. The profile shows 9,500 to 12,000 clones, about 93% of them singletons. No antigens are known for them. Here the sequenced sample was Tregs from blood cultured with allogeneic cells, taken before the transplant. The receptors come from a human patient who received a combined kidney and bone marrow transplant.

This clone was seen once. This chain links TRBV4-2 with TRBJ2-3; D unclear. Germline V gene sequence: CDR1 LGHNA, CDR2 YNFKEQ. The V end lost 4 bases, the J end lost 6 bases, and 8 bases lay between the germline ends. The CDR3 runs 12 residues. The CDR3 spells CASSLPGDTQYF. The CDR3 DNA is TGTGCCAGCAGCCTACCGGGTGATACGCAGTATTTT.

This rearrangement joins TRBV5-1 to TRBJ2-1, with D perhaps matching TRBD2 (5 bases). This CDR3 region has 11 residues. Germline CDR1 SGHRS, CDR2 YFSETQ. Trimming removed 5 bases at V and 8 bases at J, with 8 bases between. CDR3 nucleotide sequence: TGCGCCAGCAGGTCCGGGGATGAGCAGTTCTTC. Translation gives CASRSGDEQFF.

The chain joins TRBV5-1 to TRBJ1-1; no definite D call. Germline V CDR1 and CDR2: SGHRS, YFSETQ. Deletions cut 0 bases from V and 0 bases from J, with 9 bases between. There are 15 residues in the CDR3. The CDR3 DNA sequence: TGCGCCAGCAGCTTGGCCGGTAGGATGAACACTGAAGCTTTCTTT. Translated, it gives CASSLAGRMNTEAFF.

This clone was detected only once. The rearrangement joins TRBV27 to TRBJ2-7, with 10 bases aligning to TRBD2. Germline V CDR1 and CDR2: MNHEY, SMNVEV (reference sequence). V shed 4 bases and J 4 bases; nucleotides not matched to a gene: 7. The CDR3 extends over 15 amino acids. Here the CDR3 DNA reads TGTGCCAGCAGTTCCGGCACTAGCGGGAATTACGAGCAGTACTTC. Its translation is CASSSGTSGNYEQYF.

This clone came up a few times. CDR3 loop: CASGQFTGELFF. The CDR3 region has the DNA TGTGCCAGCGGACAGTTCACCGGGGAGCTGTTTTTT. The gene calls are TRBV2 and TRBJ2-2, with a tentative D call TRBD1 (6 bases). The V gene's germline CDR1 is SNHLY and CDR2 FYNNEI. The V gene lost 8 bases and the J gene lost 4 bases, with 8 bases spanning the gap. The CDR3 runs to 12 residues.

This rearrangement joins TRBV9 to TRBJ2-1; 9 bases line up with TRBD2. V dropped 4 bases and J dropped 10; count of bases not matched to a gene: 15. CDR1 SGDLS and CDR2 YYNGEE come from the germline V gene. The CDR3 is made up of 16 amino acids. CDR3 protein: CASSTRPLAGVGEQFF. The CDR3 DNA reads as TGTGCCAGCAGCACCCGACCGTTAGCGGGGGTCGGAGAGCAGTTCTTC.

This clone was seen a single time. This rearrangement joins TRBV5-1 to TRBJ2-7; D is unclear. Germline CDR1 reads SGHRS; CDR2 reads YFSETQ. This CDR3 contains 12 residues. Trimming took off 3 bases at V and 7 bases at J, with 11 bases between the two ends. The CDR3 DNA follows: TGCGCCAGCAGCTATGAACTGGGTGAGCAGTACTTC. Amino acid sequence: CASSYELGEQYF.

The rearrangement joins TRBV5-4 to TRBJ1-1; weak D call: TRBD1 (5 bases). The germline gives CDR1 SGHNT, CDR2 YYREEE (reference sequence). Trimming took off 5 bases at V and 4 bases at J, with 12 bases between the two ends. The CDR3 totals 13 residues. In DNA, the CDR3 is TGTGCCAGCAGTCTGGGGGGGAGCACTGAAGCTTTCTTT. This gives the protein CASSLGGSTEAFF. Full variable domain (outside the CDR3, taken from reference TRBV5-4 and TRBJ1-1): ETGVTQSPTHLIKTRGQQVTLRCSSQSGHNTVSWYQQALGQGPQFIFQYYREEENGRGNFPPRFSGLQFPNYSSELNVNALELDDSALYLCASSLGGSTEAFFGQGTRLTVV.

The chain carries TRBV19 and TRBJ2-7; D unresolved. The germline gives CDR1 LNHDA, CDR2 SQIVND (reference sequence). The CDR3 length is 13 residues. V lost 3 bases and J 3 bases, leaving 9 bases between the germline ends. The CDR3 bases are TGTGCCAGTAGTATTACCCCCCACTACGAGCAGTACTTC. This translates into CASSITPHYEQYF.

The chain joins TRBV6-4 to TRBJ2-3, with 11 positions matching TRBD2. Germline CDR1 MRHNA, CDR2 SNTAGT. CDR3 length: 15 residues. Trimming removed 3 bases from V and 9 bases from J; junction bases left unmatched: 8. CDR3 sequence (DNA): TGTGCCAGCAGTGAACTAGCGGGGGCCGGGACAACGCAGTATTTT. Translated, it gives CASSELAGAGTTQYF.

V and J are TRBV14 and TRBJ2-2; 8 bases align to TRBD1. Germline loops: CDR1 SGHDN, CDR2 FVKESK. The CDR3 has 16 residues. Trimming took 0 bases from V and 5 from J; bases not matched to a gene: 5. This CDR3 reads CASSQDRGPITGELFF. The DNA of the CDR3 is TGTGCCAGCAGCCAAGACAGGGGGCCTATAACCGGGGAGCTGTTTTTT.

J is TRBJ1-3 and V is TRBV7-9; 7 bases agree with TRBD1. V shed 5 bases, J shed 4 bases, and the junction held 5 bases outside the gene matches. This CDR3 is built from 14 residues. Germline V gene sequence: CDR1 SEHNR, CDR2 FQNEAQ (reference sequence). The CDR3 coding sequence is TGTGCCAGCAGCCTAGGGACAGCCGGAAACACCATATATTTT. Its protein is CASSLGTAGNTIYF.

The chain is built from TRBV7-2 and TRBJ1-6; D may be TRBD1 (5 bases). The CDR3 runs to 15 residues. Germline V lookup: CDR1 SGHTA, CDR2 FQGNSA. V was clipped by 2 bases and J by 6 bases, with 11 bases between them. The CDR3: CASSLLGTRNSPLHF. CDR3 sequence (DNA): TGTGCCAGCAGCTTATTGGGGACTCGTAATTCACCCCTCCACTTT.

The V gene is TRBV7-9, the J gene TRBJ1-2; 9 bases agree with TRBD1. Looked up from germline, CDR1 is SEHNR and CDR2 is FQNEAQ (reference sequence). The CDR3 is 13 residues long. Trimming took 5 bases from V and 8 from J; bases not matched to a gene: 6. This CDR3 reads CASSPQGAGGYTF. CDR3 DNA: TGTGCCAGCAGCCCACAGGGGGCGGGGGGCTACACCTTC.

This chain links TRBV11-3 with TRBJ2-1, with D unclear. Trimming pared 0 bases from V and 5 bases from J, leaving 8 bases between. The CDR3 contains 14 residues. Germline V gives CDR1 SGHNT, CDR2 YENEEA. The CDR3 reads CASSLDRADNEQFF. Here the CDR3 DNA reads TGTGCCAGCAGCTTAGATCGGGCGGACAATGAGCAGTTCTTC.

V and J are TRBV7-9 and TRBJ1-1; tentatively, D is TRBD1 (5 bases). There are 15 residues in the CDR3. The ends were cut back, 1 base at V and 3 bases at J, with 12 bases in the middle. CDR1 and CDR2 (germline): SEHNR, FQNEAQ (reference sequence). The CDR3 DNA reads TGTGCCAGCAGCTTAGTAAAGGGACGGCACACTGAAGCTTTCTTT. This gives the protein CASSLVKGRHTEAFF.

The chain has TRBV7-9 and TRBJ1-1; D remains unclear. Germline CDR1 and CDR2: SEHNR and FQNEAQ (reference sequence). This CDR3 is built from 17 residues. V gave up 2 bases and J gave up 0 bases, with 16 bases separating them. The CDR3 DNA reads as TGTGCCAGCAGCTTACTTTTGGCCGCTGCGATGAACACTGAAGCTTTCTTT. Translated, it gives CASSLLLAAAMNTEAFF.

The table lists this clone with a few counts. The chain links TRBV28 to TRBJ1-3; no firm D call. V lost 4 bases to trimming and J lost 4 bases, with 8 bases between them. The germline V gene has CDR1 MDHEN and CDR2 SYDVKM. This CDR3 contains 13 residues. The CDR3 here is CASSSNLGNTIYF. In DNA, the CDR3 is TGTGCCAGCAGTTCCAACTTAGGAAACACCATATATTTT.